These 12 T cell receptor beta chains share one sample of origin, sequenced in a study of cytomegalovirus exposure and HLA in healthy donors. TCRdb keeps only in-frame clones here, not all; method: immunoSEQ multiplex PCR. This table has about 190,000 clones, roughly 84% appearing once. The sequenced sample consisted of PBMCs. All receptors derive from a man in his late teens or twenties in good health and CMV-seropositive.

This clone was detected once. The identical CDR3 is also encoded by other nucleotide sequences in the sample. DNA for the CDR3: TGTGCCAGTAGTATCGGGACAGGGGGACCGTACGAGCAGTACTTC. The encoded protein is CASSIGTGGPYEQYF. The rearrangement uses TRBV19 and TRBJ2-7; 11 bases match TRBD1. CDR3 size: 15 residues. The V gene end was trimmed by 3 bases and the J gene end by 4 bases; junction bases not matched to a gene: 5. The germline V gene encodes CDR1 LNHDA and CDR2 SQIVND (reference sequence). Complete variable domain (other parts from reference TRBV19 and TRBJ2-7): DGGITQSPKYLFRKEGQNVTLSCEQNLNHDAMYWYRQDPGQGLRLIYYSQIVNDFQKGDIAEGYSVSREKKESFPLTVTSAQKNPTAFYLCASSIGTGGPYEQYFGPGTRLTVT.

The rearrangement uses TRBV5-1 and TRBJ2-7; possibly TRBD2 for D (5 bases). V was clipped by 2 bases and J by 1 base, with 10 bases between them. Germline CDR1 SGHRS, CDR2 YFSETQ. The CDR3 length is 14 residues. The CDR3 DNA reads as TGCGCCAGCAGCTTCGGAGGCGGGTCCTACGAGCAGTACTTC. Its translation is CASSFGGGSYEQYF.

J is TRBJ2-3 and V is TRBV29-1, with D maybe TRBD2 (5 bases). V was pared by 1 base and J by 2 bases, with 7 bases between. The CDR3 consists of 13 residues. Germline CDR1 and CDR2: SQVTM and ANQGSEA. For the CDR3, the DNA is TGCAGCGTTGAAGGGACTTTCACAGATACGCAGTATTTT. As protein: CSVEGTFTDTQYF.

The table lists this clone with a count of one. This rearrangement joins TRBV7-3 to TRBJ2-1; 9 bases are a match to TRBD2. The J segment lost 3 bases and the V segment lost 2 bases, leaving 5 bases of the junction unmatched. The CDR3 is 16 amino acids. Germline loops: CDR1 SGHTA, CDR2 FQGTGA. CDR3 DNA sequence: TGTGCCAGCAGCTTATTTCCTAGCGGGAACTACAATGAGCAGTTCTTC. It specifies CASSLFPSGNYNEQFF.

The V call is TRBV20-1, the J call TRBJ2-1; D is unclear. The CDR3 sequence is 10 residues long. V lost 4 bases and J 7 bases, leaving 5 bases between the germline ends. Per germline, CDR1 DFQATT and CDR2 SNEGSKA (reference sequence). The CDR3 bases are TGCAGTGCTATCCATAATGAGCAGTTCTTC. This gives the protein CSAIHNEQFF.

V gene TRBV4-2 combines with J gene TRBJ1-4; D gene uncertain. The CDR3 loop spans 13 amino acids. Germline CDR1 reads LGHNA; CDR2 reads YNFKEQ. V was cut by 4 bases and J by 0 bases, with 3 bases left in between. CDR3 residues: CASSPATNEKLFF. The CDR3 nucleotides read TGTGCCAGCAGCCCCGCAACTAATGAAAAACTGTTTTTT.

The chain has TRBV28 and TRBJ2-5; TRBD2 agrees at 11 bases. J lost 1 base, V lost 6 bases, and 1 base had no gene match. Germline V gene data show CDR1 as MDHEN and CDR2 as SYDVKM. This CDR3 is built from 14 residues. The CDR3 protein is CASRTSGTQETQYF. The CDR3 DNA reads TGTGCCAGCAGGACTAGCGGGACCCAAGAGACCCAGTACTTC.

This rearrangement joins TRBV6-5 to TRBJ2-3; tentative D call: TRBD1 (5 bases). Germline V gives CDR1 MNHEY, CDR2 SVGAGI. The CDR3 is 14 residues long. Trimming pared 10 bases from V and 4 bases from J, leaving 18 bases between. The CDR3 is CATGETEVADTQYF. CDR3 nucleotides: TGTGCCACCGGTGAGACAGAAGTCGCAGATACGCAGTATTTT.

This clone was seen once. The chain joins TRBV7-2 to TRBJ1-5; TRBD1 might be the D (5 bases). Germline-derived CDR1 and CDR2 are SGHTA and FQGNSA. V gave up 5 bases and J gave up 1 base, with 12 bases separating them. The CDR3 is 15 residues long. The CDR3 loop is CASSEFGGSNQPQHF. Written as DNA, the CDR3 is TGTGCCAGCAGCGAGTTTGGGGGGAGCAATCAGCCCCAGCATTTT.

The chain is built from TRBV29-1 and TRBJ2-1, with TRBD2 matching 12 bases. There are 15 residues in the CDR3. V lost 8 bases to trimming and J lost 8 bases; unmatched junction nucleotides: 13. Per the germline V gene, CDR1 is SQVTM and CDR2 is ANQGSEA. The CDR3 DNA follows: TGCAGCTCCGAGGGCCTAGCGGGAGGGCTCGATGAGCAGTTCTTC. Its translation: CSSEGLAGGLDEQFF.

The CDR3, as DNA: TGTGCCAGCACGCGGGAGTCCTCCTACGAGCAGTACTTC. It translates to CASTRESSYEQYF. This chain joins TRBV6-1 and TRBJ2-7; 7 positions match TRBD2. The CDR3 runs to 13 residues. Germline CDR1 MNHNS, CDR2 SASEGT. Unmatched junction bases numbered 3, after V lost 7 bases and J lost 0 bases.

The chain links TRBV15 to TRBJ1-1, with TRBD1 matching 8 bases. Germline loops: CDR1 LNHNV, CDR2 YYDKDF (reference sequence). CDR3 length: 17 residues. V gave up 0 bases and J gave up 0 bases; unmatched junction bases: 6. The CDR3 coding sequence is TGTGCCACCAGCAGAGATACGGCAGGGGGCTTGAACACTGAAGCTTTCTTT. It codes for CATSRDTAGGLNTEAFF.